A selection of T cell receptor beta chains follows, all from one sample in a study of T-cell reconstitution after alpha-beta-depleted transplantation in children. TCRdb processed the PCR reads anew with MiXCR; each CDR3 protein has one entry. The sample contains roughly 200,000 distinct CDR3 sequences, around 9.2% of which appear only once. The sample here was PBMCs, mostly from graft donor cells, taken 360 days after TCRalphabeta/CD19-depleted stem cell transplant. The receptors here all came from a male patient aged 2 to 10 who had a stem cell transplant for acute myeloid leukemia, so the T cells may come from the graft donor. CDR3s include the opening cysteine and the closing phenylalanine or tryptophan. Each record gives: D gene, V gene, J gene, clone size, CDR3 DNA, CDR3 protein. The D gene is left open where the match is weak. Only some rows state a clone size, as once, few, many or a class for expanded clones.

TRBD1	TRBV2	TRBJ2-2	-	TGTGCCAGCAGGGCTCCGGGACAGGGGAGGGCCGGGGAGCTGTTTTTT	CASRAPGQGRAGELFF
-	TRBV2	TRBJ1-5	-	TGTGCCAGCAGTGAGGGGTTTCAGCCCCAGCATTTT	CASSEGFQPQHF
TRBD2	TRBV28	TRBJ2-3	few	TGTGCCAGCTTGCCTAGCGGGAGCCAAGATACGCAGTATTTT	CASLPSGSQDTQYF
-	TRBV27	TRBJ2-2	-	TGTGCCAGCAGCCCCAGGACTAACCTGAACACCGGGGAGCTGTTTTTT	CASSPRTNLNTGELFF
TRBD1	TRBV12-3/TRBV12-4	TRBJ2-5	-	TGTGCCAGCAGTCGAGGTGGACAGGGGCCAGAGACCCAGTACTTC	CASSRGGQGPETQYF
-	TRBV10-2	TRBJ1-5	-	TGCGCCAGCAGAGGGGACCCTAGCAATCAGCCCCAGCATTTT	CASRGDPSNQPQHF
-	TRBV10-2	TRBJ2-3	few	TGCGCCAGCAGTGGTTCTCCTATGGCCGCCACAGATACGCAGTATTTT	CASSGSPMAATDTQYF
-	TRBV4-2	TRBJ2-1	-	TGTGCCAGCAGCCAAGTTTTTGATGGGGCTTACGATGAGCAGTTCTTC	CASSQVFDGAYDEQFF
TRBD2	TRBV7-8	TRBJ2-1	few	TGTGCCAGCAGCTTAGGTCGACTAGCGTACAATGAGCAGTTCTTC	CASSLGRLAYNEQFF
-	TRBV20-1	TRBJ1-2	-	TGCAGTGCTAGGCTGGTCTCTAACTATGGCTACACCTTC	CSARLVSNYGYTF
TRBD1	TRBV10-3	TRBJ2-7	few	TGTGCCATCAGCATTCGGGACAGGGAAGGGCAGTACTTC	CAISIRDREGQYF
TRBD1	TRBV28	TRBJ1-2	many	TGTGCCAGCAGTTTGGGGACAGGGGACTCTAACTATGGCTACACCTTC	CASSLGTGDSNYGYTF
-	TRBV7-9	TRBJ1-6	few	TGTGCCAGCTCAATCCATCCTGTCTCCTCCTTAATGGCCCTCCACTTT	CASSIHPVSSLMALHF
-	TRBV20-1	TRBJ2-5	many	TGCAGTGCTAGACGAGCAGGAACGCAGACCCAGTACTTC	CSARRAGTQTQYF
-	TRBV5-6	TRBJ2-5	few	TGTGCCAGCAGCTTAGTTCTCCAAGAGACCCAGTACTTC	CASSLVLQETQYF
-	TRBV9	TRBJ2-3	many	TGTGCCAGCAGCGCCGTGGCAGATACGCAGTATTTT	CASSAVADTQYF
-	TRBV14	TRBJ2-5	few	TGTGCCAGCAGCCACACTATGGAGATTAGGGAGACCCAGTACTTC	CASSHTMEIRETQYF
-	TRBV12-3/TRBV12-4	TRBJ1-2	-	TGTGCCAGCAGTCGTAATGTCGGGGCTGAAGGGTATGGCTACACCTTC	CASSRNVGAEGYGYTF
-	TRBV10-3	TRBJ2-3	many	TGTGCCATCAGGGCGGCCCTTAACGCAGATACGCAGTATTTT	CAIRAALNADTQYF
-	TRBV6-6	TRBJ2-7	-	TGTGCCAGCAGCAGGGTAACCGAGCAGTACTTC	CASSRVTEQYF
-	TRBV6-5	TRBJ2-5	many	TGTGCCAGCAGTTTAAACCCCCTGGACAAAGAGACCCAGTACTTC	CASSLNPLDKETQYF
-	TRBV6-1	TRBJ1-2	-	TGTGCCAGCAGTGAAGCGGGGGCCGGGGATGGCTACACCTTC	CASSEAGAGDGYTF
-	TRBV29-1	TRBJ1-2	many	TGCAGCGTTTTGGGCCGGGGGGCCTATGGCTACACCTTC	CSVLGRGAYGYTF
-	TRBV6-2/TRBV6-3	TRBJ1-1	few	TGTGCCAGCAGTTACTCGGCCAGGGACTACACTGAAGCTTTCTTT	CASSYSARDYTEAFF
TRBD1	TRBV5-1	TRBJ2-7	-	TGCGCCAGCAGCTTAGGACAGGACTACGAGCAGTACTTC	CASSLGQDYEQYF
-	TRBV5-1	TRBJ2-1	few	TGCGCCAGCAGCTCATCTGTAACGAATCTGTACAATGAGCAGTTCTTC	CASSSSVTNLYNEQFF
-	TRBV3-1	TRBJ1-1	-	TGTGCCAGCAGCCAACAGGGGCATGAAGCTTTCTTT	CASSQQGHEAFF
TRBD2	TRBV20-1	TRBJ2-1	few	TGCAGTGCTAGTTCCTCTAGCGGGAGGCCCTGGAACAATGAGCAGTTCTTC	CSASSSSGRPWNNEQFF
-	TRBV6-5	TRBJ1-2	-	TGTGCCAGCAGTTACTCGGACAGAGGCTATGGCTACACCTTC	CASSYSDRGYGYTF
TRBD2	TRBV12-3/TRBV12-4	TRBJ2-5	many	TGTGCCAGCAGTCGGACTAGCGGGGATAACCAAGAGACCCAGTACTTC	CASSRTSGDNQETQYF
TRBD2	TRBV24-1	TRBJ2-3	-	TGTGCCACCAGTGACCCGTCCCTAGCGGGAGGGGCAGATACGCAGTATTTT	CATSDPSLAGGADTQYF
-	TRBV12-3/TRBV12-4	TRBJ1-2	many	TGTGCCAGCAGTTTACGGGGAGGGGTCCGCTACTATGGCTACACCTTC	CASSLRGGVRYYGYTF
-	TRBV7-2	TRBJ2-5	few	TGTGCCAGCAGCTTAATAACAGGGCGAGAGACCCAGTACTTC	CASSLITGRETQYF
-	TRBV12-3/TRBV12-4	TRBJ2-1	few	TGTGCCAGCAGTCCTTCTAGCGCTGAGCAGTTCTTC	CASSPSSAEQFF
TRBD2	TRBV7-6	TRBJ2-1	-	TGTGCCAGCAGCCCCCCTAGCGGCAGCTCCTACAATGAGCAGTTCTTC	CASSPPSGSSYNEQFF
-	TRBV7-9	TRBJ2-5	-	TGTGCCGGTCGGACAATCCAAGAGACCCAGTACTTC	CAGRTIQETQYF
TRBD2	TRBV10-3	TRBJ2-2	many	TGTGCCATCAGAGGGACTAGCGCCAACACCGGGGAGCTGTTTTTT	CAIRGTSANTGELFF